Included here is one TCR beta chain sequence, with context. Its antigen is unknown. This sample was taken from a study of cytomegalovirus exposure and HLA in healthy donors. Study-level results: Cytomegalovirus status, reportedly, was diagnosed with high specificity and sensitivity by the classifier.

The donors formed part of the approximately 130-subject validation cohort, distinct from the roughly 620-subject first cohort. Germline CDR1 is MDHEN and CDR2 is SYDVKM. Trimming shortened V by 3 bases and J by 1 base, and 15 bases separated the two germline ends. The CDR3 is made up of 17 amino acids. The method was immunoSEQ multiplex PCR; TCRdb's version includes in-frame clones alone and lacks a portion of them. The table lists roughly 200,000 clones, around nine tenths of them singletons. Sequencing was done on a sample of PBMCs. This TCR was recovered from a man aged 25 to 40 in good health and CMV-seropositive. The chain has TRBV28 and TRBJ2-2; D unclear. The CDR3 DNA reads as TGTGCCAGCAGTTTTCCAGGCTCGGCTAGGAACACCGGGGAGCTGTTTTTT. This encodes CASSFPGSARNTGELFF.